This T cell receptor beta chain was recovered during a study of blood T cell repertoires in COVID-19. Study details: Nucleic acid was either cDNA or gDNA, and it came from T cells, B-cell-depleted T cells, or PBMCs.

This CDR3 has 15 residues. CDR1 and CDR2 (germline): SEHNR, FQNEAQ (reference sequence). The junction had 13 bases not matched to a gene; V was cut back by 6 bases and J by 8 bases. Assay used: immunoSEQ multiplex PCR; TCRdb lists only in-frame clones, some missing. The table includes 250,000 to 300,000 clones, around 90% detected once. The chain carries TRBV7-9 and TRBJ2-1, with 7 positions matching TRBD2. The sequence came from a woman aged 45-60 years with COVID-19, enrolled during active disease. The sequenced sample was peripheral blood. The CDR3 reads CASSPREEGFDEQFF. CDR3 in DNA: TGTGCCAGCAGTCCCCGGGAGGAGGGATTCGATGAGCAGTTCTTC.